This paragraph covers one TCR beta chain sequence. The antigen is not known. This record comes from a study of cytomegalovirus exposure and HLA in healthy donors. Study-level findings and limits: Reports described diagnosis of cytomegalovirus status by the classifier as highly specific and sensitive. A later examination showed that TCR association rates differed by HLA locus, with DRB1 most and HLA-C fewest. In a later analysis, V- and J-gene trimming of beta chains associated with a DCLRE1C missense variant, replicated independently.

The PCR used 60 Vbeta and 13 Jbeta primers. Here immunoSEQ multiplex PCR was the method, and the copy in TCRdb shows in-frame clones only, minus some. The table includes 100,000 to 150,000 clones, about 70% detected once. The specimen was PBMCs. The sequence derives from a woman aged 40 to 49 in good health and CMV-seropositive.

In DNA form, the CDR3 reads TGTGCCAGCAGCCGACAGGGCTCTGAAGCTTTCTTT. Translation gives CASSRQGSEAFF. J is TRBJ1-1 and V is TRBV11-3; 7 bases map to TRBD1. There are 12 residues in the CDR3. V lost 5 bases to trimming and J lost 6 bases; unmatched junction nucleotides: 3. Germline CDR1 reads SGHNT; CDR2 reads YENEEA.